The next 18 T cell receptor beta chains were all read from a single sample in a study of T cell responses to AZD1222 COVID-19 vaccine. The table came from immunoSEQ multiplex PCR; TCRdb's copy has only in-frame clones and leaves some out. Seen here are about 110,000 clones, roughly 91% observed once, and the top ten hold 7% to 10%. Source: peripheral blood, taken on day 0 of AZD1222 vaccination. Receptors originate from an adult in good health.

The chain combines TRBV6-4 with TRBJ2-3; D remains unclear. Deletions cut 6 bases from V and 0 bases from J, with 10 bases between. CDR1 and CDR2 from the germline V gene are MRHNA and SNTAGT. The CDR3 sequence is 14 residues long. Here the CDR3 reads CASSATRSTDTQYF. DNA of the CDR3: TGTGCCAGCAGCGCGACGAGGAGCACAGATACGCAGTATTTT.

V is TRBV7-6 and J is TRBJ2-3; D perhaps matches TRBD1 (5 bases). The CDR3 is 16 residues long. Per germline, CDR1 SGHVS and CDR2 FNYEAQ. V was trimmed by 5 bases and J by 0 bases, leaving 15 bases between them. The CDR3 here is CASSGIRGSSTDTQYF. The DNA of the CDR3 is TGTGCCAGCAGCGGGATTAGGGGAAGTAGCACAGATACGCAGTATTTT.

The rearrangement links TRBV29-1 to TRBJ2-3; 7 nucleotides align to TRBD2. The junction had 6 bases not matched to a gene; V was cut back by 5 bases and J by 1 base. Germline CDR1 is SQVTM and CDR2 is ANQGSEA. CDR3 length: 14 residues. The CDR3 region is CSVTEGRGTDTQYF. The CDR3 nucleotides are TGCAGCGTTACCGAGGGGAGGGGCACAGATACGCAGTATTTT.

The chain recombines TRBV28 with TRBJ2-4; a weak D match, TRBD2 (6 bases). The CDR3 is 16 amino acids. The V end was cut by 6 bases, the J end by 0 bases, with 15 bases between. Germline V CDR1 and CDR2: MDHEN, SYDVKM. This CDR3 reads CASSRGTSLAKNIQYF. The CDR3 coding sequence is TGTGCCAGCAGCCGAGGGACTTCCTTAGCCAAAAACATTCAGTACTTC.

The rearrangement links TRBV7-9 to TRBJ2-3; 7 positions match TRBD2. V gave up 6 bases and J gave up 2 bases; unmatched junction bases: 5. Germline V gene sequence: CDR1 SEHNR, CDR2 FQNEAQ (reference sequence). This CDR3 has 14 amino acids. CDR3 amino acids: CASSTSAYTDTQYF. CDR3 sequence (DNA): TGTGCCAGCAGTACTAGCGCTTACACAGATACGCAGTATTTT.

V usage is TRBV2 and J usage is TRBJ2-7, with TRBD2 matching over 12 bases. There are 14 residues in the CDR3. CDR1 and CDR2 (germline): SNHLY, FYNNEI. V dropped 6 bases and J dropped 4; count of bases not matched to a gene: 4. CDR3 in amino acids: CASSPSGRDYEQYF. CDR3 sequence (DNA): TGTGCCAGCAGCCCTAGCGGGAGGGATTACGAGCAGTACTTC.

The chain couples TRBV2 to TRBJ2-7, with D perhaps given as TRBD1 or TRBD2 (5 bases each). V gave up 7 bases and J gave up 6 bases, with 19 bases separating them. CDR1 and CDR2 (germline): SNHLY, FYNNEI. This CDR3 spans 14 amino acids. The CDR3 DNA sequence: TGTGCCAGCATCTTGGGGACCGGCGATCGCGAGCAGTACTTC. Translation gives CASILGTGDREQYF.

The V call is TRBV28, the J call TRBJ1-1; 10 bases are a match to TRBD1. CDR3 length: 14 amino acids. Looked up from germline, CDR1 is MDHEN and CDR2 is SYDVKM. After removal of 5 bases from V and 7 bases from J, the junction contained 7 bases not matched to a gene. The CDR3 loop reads CASSKGQGEGEAFF. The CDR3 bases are TGTGCCAGCAGTAAAGGACAGGGGGAGGGTGAAGCTTTCTTT.

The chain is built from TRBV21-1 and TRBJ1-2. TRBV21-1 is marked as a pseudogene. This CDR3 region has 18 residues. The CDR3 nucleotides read TGTGCCAGCAGCAAAGCCTCGGCAAGACCCTCTTCTGATTATGGCTACACCTTC. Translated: CASSKASARPSSDYGYTF.

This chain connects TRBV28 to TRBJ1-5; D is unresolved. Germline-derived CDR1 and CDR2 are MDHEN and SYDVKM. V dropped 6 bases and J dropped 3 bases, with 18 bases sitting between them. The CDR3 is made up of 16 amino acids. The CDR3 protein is CASRLRPTAINQPQHF. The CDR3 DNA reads TGTGCCAGCAGGTTAAGGCCCACAGCTATCAATCAGCCCCAGCATTTT.

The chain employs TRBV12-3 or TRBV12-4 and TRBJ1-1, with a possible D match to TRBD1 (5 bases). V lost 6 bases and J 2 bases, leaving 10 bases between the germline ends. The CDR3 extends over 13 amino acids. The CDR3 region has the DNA TGTGCCAGCAGGTACGGACAAAACACTGAAGCTTTCTTT. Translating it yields CASRYGQNTEAFF.

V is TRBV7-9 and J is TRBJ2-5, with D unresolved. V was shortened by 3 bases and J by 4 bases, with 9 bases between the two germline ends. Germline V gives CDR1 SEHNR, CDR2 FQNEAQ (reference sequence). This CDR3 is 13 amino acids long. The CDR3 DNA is TGTGCCAGCAGCTTCCACCGAGGAGAGACCCAGTACTTC. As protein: CASSFHRGETQYF.

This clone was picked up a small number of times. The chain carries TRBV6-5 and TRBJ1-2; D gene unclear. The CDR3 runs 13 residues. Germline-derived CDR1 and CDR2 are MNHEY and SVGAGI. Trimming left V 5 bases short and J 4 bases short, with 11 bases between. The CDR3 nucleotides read TGTGCCAGCAGTCGGGGAGGCCCCTATGGCTACACCTTC. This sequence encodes CASSRGGPYGYTF.

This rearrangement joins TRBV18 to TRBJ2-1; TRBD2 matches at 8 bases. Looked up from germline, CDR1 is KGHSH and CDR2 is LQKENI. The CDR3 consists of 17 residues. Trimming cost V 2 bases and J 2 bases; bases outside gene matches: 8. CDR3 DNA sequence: TGTGCCAGCTCACCAGATTTAGCGGGACCTCCCTACAATGAGCAGTTCTTC. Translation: CASSPDLAGPPYNEQFF.

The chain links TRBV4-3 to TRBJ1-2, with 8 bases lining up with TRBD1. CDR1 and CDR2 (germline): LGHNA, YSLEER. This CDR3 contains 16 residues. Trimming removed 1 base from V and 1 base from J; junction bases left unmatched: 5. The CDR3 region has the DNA TGCGCCAGCAGCCAAGGGGGGACAGGCCTTAACTATGGCTACACCTTC. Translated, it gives CASSQGGTGLNYGYTF.

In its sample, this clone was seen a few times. This CDR3 is CASSTSGGYNEQFF. The CDR3 DNA reads as TGTGCCAGCAGCACGTCCGGAGGTTACAATGAGCAGTTCTTC. This rearrangement joins TRBV6-2 or TRBV6-3 to TRBJ2-1, with D perhaps matching TRBD2 (5 bases). V was clipped by 6 bases and J by 4 bases, with 13 bases between them. Germline CDR1 reads MNHEY; CDR2 reads SVGEGT. The CDR3 runs to 14 residues.

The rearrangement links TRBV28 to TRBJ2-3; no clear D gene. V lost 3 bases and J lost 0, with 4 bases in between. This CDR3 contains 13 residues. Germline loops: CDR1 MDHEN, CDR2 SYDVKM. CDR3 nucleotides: TGTGCCAGCAGTTTCGGTAGCACAGATACGCAGTATTTT. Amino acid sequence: CASSFGSTDTQYF.

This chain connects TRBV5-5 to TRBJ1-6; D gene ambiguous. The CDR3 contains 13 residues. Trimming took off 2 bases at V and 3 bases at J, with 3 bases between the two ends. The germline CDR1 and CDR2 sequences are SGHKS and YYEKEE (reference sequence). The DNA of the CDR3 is TGTGCCAGCAGCTTTATCTATAATTCACCCCTCCACTTT. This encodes CASSFIYNSPLHF.